These 11 T cell receptor beta chains came from one sample sequenced in a study of blood T cell repertoires in COVID-19. The table came from immunoSEQ multiplex PCR; TCRdb's copy has only in-frame clones and leaves some out. This table has about 200,000 clones, around nine tenths appearing once. The sequencing sample was made of peripheral blood. These receptors originate from a man aged 18 to 35 with active or convalescent COVID-19.

The chain employs TRBV3-1 (or the pseudogene TRBV3-2) and TRBJ1-1, with 11 bases lining up with TRBD1. The V gene's germline CDR1 is LGHDT and CDR2 YNNKEL (reference sequence). This CDR3 is 15 amino acids long. V gave up 3 bases and J gave up 4 bases; unmatched junction bases: 4. The CDR3 region has the DNA TGTGCCAGCAGCCAGGGGACAGGGGGATTCACTGAAGCTTTCTTT. Residues: CASSQGTGGFTEAFF.

The rearrangement links TRBV7-6 to TRBJ2-1; TRBD2 matches at 10 bases. The CDR3 consists of 15 residues. The V gene's germline CDR1 is SGHVS and CDR2 FNYEAQ. The V segment lost 4 bases and the J segment 9 bases; nucleotides outside the gene matches: 9. The CDR3 DNA is TGTGCCAGCAGCTCATCCGGGACTAGCGAGGCTGAGCAGTTCTTC. Its protein is CASSSSGTSEAEQFF.

The chain uses TRBV28 and TRBJ1-5; D is unclear. This CDR3 has 17 residues. Germline CDR1 MDHEN, CDR2 SYDVKM. The V and J ends lost 9 bases and 2 bases respectively, with 23 bases between them. The CDR3 DNA follows: TGTGCCAGTCTAAGACGGACCGGCGGGTACGGCAATCAGCCCCAGCATTTT. Its translation: CASLRRTGGYGNQPQHF.

This rearrangement joins TRBV9 to TRBJ1-2, with D tentatively TRBD1 (5 bases). Per germline, CDR1 SGDLS and CDR2 YYNGEE. V was trimmed by 2 bases and J by 4 bases, leaving 9 bases between them. This CDR3 region has 13 residues. CDR3 sequence reads: CASSVGGTYGYTF. The CDR3 DNA is TGTGCCAGCAGCGTGGGGGGGACCTATGGCTACACCTTC.

This rearrangement joins TRBV5-5 to TRBJ2-7, with D perhaps TRBD2 (6 bases). From germline, CDR1 is SGHKS and CDR2 YYEKEE (reference sequence). The CDR3 loop spans 14 amino acids. V lost 2 bases to trimming and J lost 3 bases, with 12 bases between them. CDR3 sequence reads: CASSFGGADYEQYF. CDR3 nucleotide sequence: TGTGCCAGCAGCTTTGGAGGGGCCGACTACGAGCAGTACTTC.

The V and J genes are TRBV5-1 and TRBJ2-3; unclear D gene. The CDR3 is 14 residues long. Trimming removed 5 bases at V and 2 bases at J, with 12 bases between. From germline, CDR1 is SGHRS and CDR2 YFSETQ. The CDR3 nucleotides are TGCGCCAGCAGTGCTGACTCAACCACAGATACGCAGTATTTT. As protein: CASSADSTTDTQYF.

The chain has TRBV18 and TRBJ1-5; a weak D match, TRBD1 (6 bases). The CDR3 covers 15 residues. Germline V gives CDR1 KGHSH, CDR2 LQKENI. Trimming stripped 6 bases from V and 1 base from J, with 13 bases between. The CDR3 region is CASSYDRPSNQPQHF. DNA for the CDR3: TGTGCCAGCTCTTACGACAGGCCGAGCAATCAGCCCCAGCATTTT.

The rearrangement uses TRBV7-8 and TRBJ1-5, with D unclear. This CDR3 is built from 16 residues. Germline CDR1 SGHVS, CDR2 FQNEAQ. V lost 1 base and J 0 bases, leaving 10 bases between the germline ends. CDR3 sequence: CASSLEPGYSNQPQHF. For the CDR3, the DNA is TGTGCCAGCAGCTTAGAACCCGGTTATAGCAATCAGCCCCAGCATTTT.

The chain joins TRBV19 to TRBJ1-1, with a weak D call TRBD1 (5 bases). Germline V gene sequence: CDR1 LNHDA, CDR2 SQIVND (reference sequence). V dropped 4 bases and J dropped 6 bases, with 12 bases sitting between them. The CDR3 contains 13 residues. Written as DNA, the CDR3 is TGTGCCAGTAGTACCGGACGGGGGTCTGAAGCTTTCTTT. It codes for CASSTGRGSEAFF.

The rearrangement joins TRBV7-9 to TRBJ1-1; 10 bases agree with TRBD1. V gave up 6 bases and J gave up 3 bases; unmatched junction bases: 4. CDR3 length: 14 residues. Per germline, CDR1 SEHNR and CDR2 FQNEAQ (reference sequence). The CDR3 nucleotides are TGTGCCAGCAGTACCGGGACAGGGGACACTGAAGCTTTCTTT. As protein: CASSTGTGDTEAFF.

The chain couples TRBV19 to TRBJ2-5, with 8 bases that match TRBD1. The CDR3 sequence is 15 residues long. The germline V gene has CDR1 LNHDA and CDR2 SQIVND (reference sequence). V trimming: 6 bases; J trimming: 0 bases; junction bases outside the gene matches: 6. CDR3 residues: CASRKGQANQETQYF. The CDR3 region has the DNA TGTGCCAGTAGGAAGGGACAGGCGAACCAAGAGACCCAGTACTTC.